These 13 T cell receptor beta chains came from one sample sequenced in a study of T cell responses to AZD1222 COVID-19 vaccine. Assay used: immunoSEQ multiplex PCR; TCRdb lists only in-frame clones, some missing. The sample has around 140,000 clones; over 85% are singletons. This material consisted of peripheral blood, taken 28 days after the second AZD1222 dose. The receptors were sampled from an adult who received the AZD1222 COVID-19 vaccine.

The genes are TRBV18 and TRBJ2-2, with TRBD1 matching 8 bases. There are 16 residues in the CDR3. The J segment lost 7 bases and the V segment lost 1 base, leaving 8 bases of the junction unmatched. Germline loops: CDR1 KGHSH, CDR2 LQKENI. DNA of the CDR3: TGTGCCAGCTCACCACGACAACAGGGGGAAGTCGGGGAGCTGTTTTTT. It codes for CASSPRQQGEVGELFF.

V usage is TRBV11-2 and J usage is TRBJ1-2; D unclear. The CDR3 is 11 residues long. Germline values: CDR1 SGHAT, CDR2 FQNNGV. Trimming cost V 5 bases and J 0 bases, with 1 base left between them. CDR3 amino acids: CASSPNYGYTF. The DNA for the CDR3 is TGTGCCAGCAGCCCTAACTATGGCTACACCTTC.

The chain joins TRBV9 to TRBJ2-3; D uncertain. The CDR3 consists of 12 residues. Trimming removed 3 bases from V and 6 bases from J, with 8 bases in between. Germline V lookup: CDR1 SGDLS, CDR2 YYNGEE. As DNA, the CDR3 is TGTGCCAGCAGCGCCTATGGGGATACGCAGTATTTT. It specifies CASSAYGDTQYF. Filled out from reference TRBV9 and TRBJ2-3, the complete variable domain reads DSGVTQTPKHLITATGQRVTLRCSPRSGDLSVYWYQQSLDQGLQFLIQYYNGEERAKGNILERFSAQQFPDLHSELNLSSLELGDSALYFCASSAYGDTQYFGPGTRLTVL.

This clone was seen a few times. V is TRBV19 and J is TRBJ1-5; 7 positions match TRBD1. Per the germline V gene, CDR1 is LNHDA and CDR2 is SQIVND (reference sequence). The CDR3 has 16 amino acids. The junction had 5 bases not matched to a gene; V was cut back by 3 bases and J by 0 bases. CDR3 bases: TGTGCCAGTAGTATGTCCCAGGGGGTTAGCAATCAGCCCCAGCATTTT. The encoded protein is CASSMSQGVSNQPQHF.

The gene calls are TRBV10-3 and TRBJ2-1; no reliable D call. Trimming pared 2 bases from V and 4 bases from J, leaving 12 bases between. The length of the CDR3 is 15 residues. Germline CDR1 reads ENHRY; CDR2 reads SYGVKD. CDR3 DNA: TGTGCCATCAGTGAGGGGGTAGCTTGGTACAATGAGCAGTTCTTC. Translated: CAISEGVAWYNEQFF.

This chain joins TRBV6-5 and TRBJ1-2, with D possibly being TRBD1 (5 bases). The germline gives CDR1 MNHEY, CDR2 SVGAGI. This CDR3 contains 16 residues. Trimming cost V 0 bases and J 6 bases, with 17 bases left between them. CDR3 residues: CASSYSNLGGDDGYTF. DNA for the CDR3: TGTGCCAGCAGTTACTCGAATCTTGGAGGGGATGATGGCTACACCTTC.

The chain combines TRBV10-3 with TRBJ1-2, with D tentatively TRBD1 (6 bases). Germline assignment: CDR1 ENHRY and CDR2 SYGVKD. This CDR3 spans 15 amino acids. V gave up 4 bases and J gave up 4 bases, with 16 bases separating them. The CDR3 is CAISGSTGRAYGYTF. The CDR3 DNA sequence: TGTGCCATCAGTGGGTCGACAGGCCGCGCCTATGGCTACACCTTC.

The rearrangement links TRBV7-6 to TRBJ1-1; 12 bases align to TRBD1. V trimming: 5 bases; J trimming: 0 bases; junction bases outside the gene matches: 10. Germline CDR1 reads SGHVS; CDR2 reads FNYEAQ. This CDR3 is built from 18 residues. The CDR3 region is CASSRDQGTGGMNTEAFF. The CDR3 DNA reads TGTGCCAGCAGCCGAGACCAGGGGACAGGGGGCATGAACACTGAAGCTTTCTTT.

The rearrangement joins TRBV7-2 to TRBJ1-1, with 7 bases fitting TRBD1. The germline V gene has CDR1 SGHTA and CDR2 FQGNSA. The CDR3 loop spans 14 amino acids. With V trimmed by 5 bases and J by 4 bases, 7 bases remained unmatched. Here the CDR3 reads CASSPSGGSTEAFF. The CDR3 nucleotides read TGTGCCAGCAGCCCATCAGGGGGGTCCACTGAAGCTTTCTTT.

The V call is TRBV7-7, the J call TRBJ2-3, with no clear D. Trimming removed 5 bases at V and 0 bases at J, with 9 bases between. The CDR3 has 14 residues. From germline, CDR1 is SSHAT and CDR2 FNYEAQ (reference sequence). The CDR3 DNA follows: TGTGCCAGCAGCCCTACGGTTAGCACAGATACGCAGTATTTT. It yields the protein CASSPTVSTDTQYF.

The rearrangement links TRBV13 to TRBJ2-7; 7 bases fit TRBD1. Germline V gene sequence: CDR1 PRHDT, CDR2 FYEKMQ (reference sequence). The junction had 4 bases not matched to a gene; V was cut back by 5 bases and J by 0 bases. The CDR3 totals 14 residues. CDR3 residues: CASSPRDSSYEQYF. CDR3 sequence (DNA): TGTGCCAGCAGCCCCCGGGACAGCTCCTACGAGCAGTACTTC.

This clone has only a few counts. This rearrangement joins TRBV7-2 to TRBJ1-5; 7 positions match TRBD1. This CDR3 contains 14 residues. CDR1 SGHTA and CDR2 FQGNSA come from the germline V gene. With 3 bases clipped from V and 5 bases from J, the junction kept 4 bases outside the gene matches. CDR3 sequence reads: CASSFQGGDQPQHF. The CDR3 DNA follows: TGTGCCAGCAGCTTCCAGGGGGGGGATCAGCCCCAGCATTTT.

CDR3 residues: CASGSGAASYEQYF. The CDR3 nucleotides are TGTGCCAGCGGCTCCGGAGCAGCCTCCTACGAGCAGTACTTC. This chain uses TRBV28 with TRBJ2-7, with unresolved D. CDR1 is MDHEN and CDR2 is SYDVKM in the germline V gene. V lost 8 bases and J lost 0, with 14 bases in between. The length of the CDR3 is 14 residues.